This T cell receptor beta chain was obtained from a study of T cell responses to AZD1222 COVID-19 vaccine. Clones were read by immunoSEQ multiplex PCR, and TCRdb kept only the in-frame ones, dropping some. The data contain more than 95,000 clones, approximately 88% of them singletons. Trimming took 6 bases from V and 5 from J, leaving 11 bases between them. Germline CDR1 SNHLY, CDR2 FYNNEI. This CDR3 has 12 residues. General study findings and limits: Nearly half of the spike-specific TCRs reportedly recognize variant regions that carry no mutations. The donor group comprised mostly white British people and more females; the analysis possibly underestimated clonal diversity. Spike-specific TCR breadth and depth both grew after two AZD1222 doses.

In regard to this clone: Its antigen is as yet unknown.

The sequence came from an adult in good health. The chain joins TRBV2 to TRBJ2-7; TRBD2 might be the D (5 bases). The sample consisted of peripheral blood, taken on day 0 of AZD1222 vaccination. The CDR3 DNA is TGTGCCAGCAGCGCGATGGAGGACGAGCAGTACTTC. Encoded protein: CASSAMEDEQYF. Full variable domain (missing parts from reference TRBV2 and TRBJ2-7): EPEVTQTPSHQVTQMGQEVILRCVPISNHLYFYWYRQILGQKVEFLVSFYNNEISEKSEIFDDQFSVERPDGSNFTLKIRSTKLEDSAMYFCASSAMEDEQYFGPGTRLTVT.